This TCR beta chain was recorded in a study of blood T cell repertoires in COVID-19 (TCRdb year 2020). At the level of the whole study: Samples from collaborators originated in the United States, Italy and Spain and spanned both the acute and convalescent phases of COVID-19. The prospective study material was composed of cDNA or gDNA derived from T cells, B-cell-depleted T cells, or PBMCs. The dataset comprised deeply sampled blood TCRbeta repertoires from subjects exposed to, actively infected with, or recovered from COVID-19. The repertoires were made available in a free public database intended to serve as a resource for research on the immune response to SARS-CoV-2. Samples were obtained from the ongoing ImmuneRACE study (first 160 participants) and from 1,254 subjects provided by 6 global collaborators. The sample metadata nearly always contained a de-identified subject ID, COVID-19 status, age in years and sex. Where available, HLA class I and class II types were taken from metadata supplied by the sample provider and were not determined by assay-based typing. Here is what the overall study found, with its caveats: Clinical and demographic metadata were provided uncurated, with the amount varying by source and participant.

The CDR3 spans 16 residues, from the cysteine through the phenylalanine. The CDR3 DNA has 48 bases and is translated from base 1. The germline V gene yields SGHRS for CDR1 and YFSETQ for CDR2. Trimming leaves V shorter by 3 bases and J shorter by 4 bases, with the junction holding 5 bases beyond the gene matches. TCRbeta CDR3 regions were amplified from genomic DNA using the immunoSEQ Assay, a bias-controlled multiplex PCR. The authors' pipeline ran thus. The number of nucleated cells in each sample was estimated from the amplification of reference gene primers within the assay. To quantify the absolute abundance of each unique TCRbeta CDR3 rearrangement, sequence reads were collapsed and filtered. Productive Simpson clonality was computed per sample as the square root of Simpson's diversity index over productive rearrangements. Drawn from immuneACCESS, this table holds only the in-frame rearrangements with V and J called that TCRdb kept. Clones are partly lost; checked studies trace under half to an unresolved V gene and leave the rest unexplained. V and J calls plus clone size are reproduced from that table; the DNA served to infer D and trimming. In this sample the table shows 150,000 to 200,000 clones, about 81% of which occur a single time. Of the sample, approximately 12% is held by the ten largest clones.

At one collaborating source in Seattle, patients were enrolled during active infection and were followed longitudinally through the course of disease. Each collaborating institution followed its own protocols to collect whole blood in K2EDTA tubes. For TCRbeta analysis, collaborators shipped samples in one of three forms: frozen whole blood, isolated PBMCs, or DNA extracted from either of those sample types. This clone was picked up a small number of times. What this receptor recognizes is not known. No qualities accompany the bases; no much larger clone lies one base away. Sample: peripheral blood. The V gene is TRBV5-1 and the J gene is TRBJ2-2, with 11 bases matching TRBD1. The receptor was derived from a woman over 75 with COVID-19, enrolled during active disease. Here is the DNA: TGCGCCAGCAGCTACGGACAGGGGGCCCTCACCGGGGAGCTGTTTTTT. It translates as CASSYGQGALTGELFF.